In this sample, the clone carrying this T cell receptor beta chain turned up a few times. The CDR3 runs 14 residues. V gave up 0 bases and J gave up 6 bases, with 8 bases separating them. Looked up from germline, CDR1 is SGHNT and CDR2 is YENEEA. Here immunoSEQ multiplex PCR was the method, and the copy in TCRdb shows in-frame clones only, minus some. Here the sample spans about 1,900 clones, about 20% being singletons. This sample is part of a study of T cells in localized non-small cell lung cancer. The sample here was lung tumor tissue, taken before any cancer treatment. This TCR was recovered from a woman aged 35-75 years with stage I lung adenocarcinoma. The chain is built from TRBV11-3 and TRBJ2-2; D is undetermined. Here the CDR3 reads CASSLDYTAGELFF. The CDR3 DNA reads as TGTGCCAGCAGCTTAGACTATACGGCCGGGGAGCTGTTTTTT.